These 30 T cell receptor beta chains came from one sample sequenced in a study of blood T cells in healthy people across ages (dated by TCRdb to between 2014 and 2017). Receptors were amplified or captured by 5' RACE. Sequencing was carried out with an Illumina HiSeq 2500. A second PCR of roughly 6 to 11 cycles was run with a J-beta primer mix and a sample-barcoded 5' primer. TCRdb trimmed the raw reads at Q25, called clones with MiXCR and kept productive beta chains. All rows with the same CDR3 protein become a single entry with the most common DNA and genes. In this sample the table shows roughly 800,000 distinct CDR3 sequences, 25% to 30% of which occur a single time. The ten most abundant clones make up approximately 2.9% of the sample. These data were also reused for a study on T cells of mothers and their children.

The sample comprised blood. The source is a boy aged 5-17 years in good health.

V usage is TRBV3-1 and J usage is TRBJ2-1; TRBD2 is a possible D gene (6 bases). This CDR3 is 13 amino acids long. In germline, CDR1 is LGHDT, CDR2 YNNKEL (reference sequence). Trimming removed 2 bases at V and 8 bases at J, with 10 bases between. CDR3 loop: CASSQTSFDEQFF. The CDR3 bases are TGTGCCAGCAGCCAAACTAGCTTCGATGAGCAGTTCTTC.

J is TRBJ2-1 and V is TRBV20-1, with D unclear. Per germline, CDR1 DFQATT and CDR2 SNEGSKA (reference sequence). V was trimmed by 4 bases and J by 9 bases, leaving 10 bases between them. The CDR3 contains 11 residues. DNA for the CDR3: TGCAGTGCTACCAGAGGCGGTGAGCAGTTCTTC. This translates into CSATRGGEQFF.

This clonotype was detected only once. V usage is TRBV2 and J usage is TRBJ2-7, with D possibly TRBD1 on 6 matching bases. CDR1 and CDR2 (germline): SNHLY, FYNNEI. The CDR3 runs 14 residues. Trimming removed 6 bases at V and 0 bases at J, with 12 bases between. The DNA of the CDR3 is TGTGCCAGCAGAGGGGACATCTTCTCCTACGAGCAGTACTTC. Amino acid sequence: CASRGDIFSYEQYF.

The genes are TRBV27 and TRBJ2-5; 8 bases are shared with TRBD1. The CDR3 has 14 residues. V lost 6 bases and J lost 5; bases outside the gene matches: 8. The germline V gene encodes CDR1 MNHEY and CDR2 SMNVEV (reference sequence). The CDR3 DNA reads TGTGCCAGCAGACGGACAGGGTTCGGGGAGACCCAGTACTTC. This translates into CASRRTGFGETQYF.

This clonotype was found once. This chain uses TRBV6-5 with TRBJ2-1; possible D gene TRBD1, 5 bases. Trimming cost V 8 bases and J 5 bases, with 16 bases left between them. This CDR3 is built from 14 residues. Germline V CDR1 and CDR2: MNHEY, SVGAGI. The DNA of the CDR3 is TGTGCCAGCGTGAGGCAGGGTGGAGACAATGAGCAGTTCTTC. The encoded protein is CASVRQGGDNEQFF.

In its sample, this clonotype was seen a few times. The V and J genes are TRBV4-1 and TRBJ1-5, with TRBD1 matching over 7 bases. Germline CDR1 MGHRA, CDR2 YSYEKL. With 6 bases clipped from V and 0 bases from J, the junction kept 14 bases outside the gene matches. The CDR3 extends over 18 amino acids. CDR3 nucleotide sequence: TGCGCCAGCAGTCTGGGACAGCAGTTGGGGGGTAGCAATCAGCCCCAGCATTTT. Its protein product is CASSLGQQLGGSNQPQHF.

This clonotype was seen more than once but under ten times. The V and J genes are TRBV7-2 and TRBJ2-1; D is undetermined. V was trimmed by 5 bases and J by 2 bases, leaving 13 bases between them. The CDR3 extends over 15 amino acids. Germline loops: CDR1 SGHTA, CDR2 FQGNSA. The CDR3 nucleotides read TGTGCCAGCAGCATTGTTGTAGATCCCTACAATGAGCAGTTCTTC. It specifies CASSIVVDPYNEQFF.

The sample holds a few counts of this clonotype. The V and J genes are TRBV5-6 and TRBJ2-3; 9 bases map to TRBD2. This CDR3 contains 19 residues. Unmatched junction bases numbered 16, after V lost 3 bases and J lost 2 bases. CDR1 is SGHDT, CDR2 YYEEEE, per germline. The CDR3 loop is CASSSRGDAGGPVTDTQYF. The DNA of the CDR3 is TGTGCCAGCAGCTCCCGCGGGGATGCGGGGGGGCCAGTCACAGATACGCAGTATTTT.

This clonotype turned up a few times. This chain links TRBV2 with TRBJ1-3, with D uncertain. V gave up 7 bases and J gave up 3 bases, with 13 bases separating them. Per germline, CDR1 SNHLY and CDR2 FYNNEI. The CDR3 totals 14 residues. The chain's CDR3 is CASKEGSGGNTIYF. The CDR3 nucleotides are TGTGCCAGCAAGGAGGGCTCGGGTGGAAACACCATATATTTT.

This clonotype came up many times. This chain connects TRBV6-4 to TRBJ2-5; 8 bases fit TRBD2. CDR3 size: 16 residues. V was pared by 2 bases and J by 2 bases, with 7 bases of the junction left unmatched. CDR1 and CDR2 (germline): MRHNA, SNTAGT. CDR3 region: CASSDRPGGSQETQYF. The CDR3 DNA follows: TGTGCCAGCAGTGACCGCCCGGGAGGGTCACAAGAGACCCAGTACTTC.

The chain is built from TRBV5-1 and TRBJ2-7; 12 nucleotides line up with TRBD2. The CDR3 is 14 residues long. V was pared by 5 bases and J by 2 bases, with 2 bases of the junction left unmatched. Germline CDR1 reads SGHRS; CDR2 reads YFSETQ. The CDR3: CASRGLAGPYEQYF. The CDR3 region has the DNA TGCGCCAGCAGAGGACTAGCGGGGCCCTACGAGCAGTACTTC.

The chain uses TRBV5-1 and TRBJ2-1; TRBD1 matches 7 bases. Trimming at V came to 4 bases and at J to 0 bases, leaving 7 bases not matched to a gene. This CDR3 is 16 amino acids long. The germline V gene has CDR1 SGHRS and CDR2 YFSETQ. CDR3 region: CASSLTGTVSYNEQFF. The CDR3 DNA follows: TGCGCCAGCAGCCTTACCGGGACAGTCTCCTACAATGAGCAGTTCTTC.

This clonotype appeared a few times. The chain links TRBV21-1 to TRBJ2-7; the table's D call, TRBD1, has no DNA check behind it. TRBV21-1 constitutes a pseudogene. This CDR3 region has 19 residues. In DNA form, the CDR3 reads TGTGCCAGCAGCAAATTTTCCCCCGGGAGCCGCCTCAGGCAATACGAGCAGTACTTC. It translates to CASSKFSPGSRLRQYEQYF.

This rearrangement joins TRBV28 to TRBJ2-7; weak D call: TRBD2 (6 bases). Germline V CDR1 and CDR2: MDHEN, SYDVKM. The CDR3 contains 14 residues. V was clipped by 6 bases and J by 0 bases, with 12 bases between them. This CDR3 is CASRNLGGSYEQYF. In DNA form, the CDR3 reads TGTGCCAGCAGAAACCTCGGGGGCTCCTACGAGCAGTACTTC.

The chain couples TRBV7-9 to TRBJ1-1; 7 bases match TRBD1. This CDR3 has 15 amino acids. Trimming removed 1 base from V and 7 bases from J; junction bases left unmatched: 9. Germline CDR1 SEHNR, CDR2 FQNEAQ (reference sequence). The CDR3 sequence: CASSLVEGARVEAFF. Here the CDR3 DNA reads TGTGCCAGCAGCTTAGTGGAGGGGGCGAGAGTTGAAGCTTTCTTT.

V and J are TRBV5-1 and TRBJ1-2; D is perhaps TRBD1 (5 bases). The CDR3 runs to 13 residues. The V gene lost 0 bases and the J gene lost 5 bases, with 8 bases spanning the gap. The V gene's germline CDR1 is SGHRS and CDR2 YFSETQ. The CDR3 nucleotides read TGCGCCAGCAGCTTGGGGACACCATATGGCTACACCTTC. This sequence encodes CASSLGTPYGYTF.

This chain joins TRBV5-6 and TRBJ2-7, with D possibly TRBD1 on 6 matching bases. Trimming left V 2 bases short and J 4 bases short, with 10 bases between. The CDR3 length is 13 residues. Germline CDR1 reads SGHDT; CDR2 reads YYEEEE. The CDR3 sequence: CASSFPQGYEQYF. For the CDR3, the DNA is TGTGCCAGCAGCTTTCCACAGGGATACGAGCAGTACTTC.

This chain joins TRBV7-6 and TRBJ2-5; perhaps D is TRBD1 or TRBD2 (5 bases each). The CDR3 sequence is 15 residues long. The V end was cut by 5 bases, the J end by 5 bases, with 18 bases between. Germline CDR1 and CDR2: SGHVS and FNYEAQ. CDR3 sequence reads: CASSRWDGRQETQYF. In DNA, the CDR3 is TGTGCCAGCAGCAGATGGGACGGACGCCAGGAGACCCAGTACTTC.

The CDR3 DNA follows: TGTGCCAGGAGACCTTTCGGACTAGCCTACGAGCAGTACTTC. This translates into CARRPFGLAYEQYF. J is TRBJ2-1 and V is TRBV6-7, with 7 bases fitting TRBD2. The assigned J gene may be wrong: the sequence end matches TRBJ2-7 better. TRBV6-7 belongs to the ORF category, with a function that is uncertain. The CDR3 sequence is 14 residues long.

The V call is TRBV9, the J call TRBJ1-2, with TRBD1 matching 7 bases. The germline V gene has CDR1 SGDLS and CDR2 YYNGEE. This CDR3 comprises 14 residues. V trimming: 4 bases; J trimming: 4 bases; junction bases outside the gene matches: 7. The CDR3 sequence is CASSPQTGTYGYTF. The CDR3 nucleotides read TGTGCCAGCAGCCCCCAGACAGGGACCTATGGCTACACCTTC.

For the CDR3, the DNA is TGCAGTGCTAGAACTAGCGGGTATTACAATGAGCAGTTCTTC. Amino acids: CSARTSGYYNEQFF. V usage is TRBV20-1 and J usage is TRBJ2-1; 9 bases align to TRBD2. The germline V gene has CDR1 DFQATT and CDR2 SNEGSKA (reference sequence). CDR3 length: 14 residues. V lost 2 bases and J lost 4; bases outside the gene matches: 3.

This rearrangement joins TRBV10-3 to TRBJ2-1; D is possibly TRBD1 (5 bases). This CDR3 has 13 residues. Trimming removed 6 bases at V and 0 bases at J, with 6 bases between. Germline CDR1 and CDR2: ENHRY and SYGVKD. The CDR3 reads CAIRDTSYNEQFF. The CDR3 DNA sequence: TGTGCCATCAGGGACACCTCCTACAATGAGCAGTTCTTC.

J is TRBJ2-1 and V is TRBV20-1, with TRBD2 as a possible D gene (6 bases). This CDR3 is 15 amino acids long. CDR1 is DFQATT and CDR2 is SNEGSKA in the germline V gene (reference sequence). V was clipped by 1 base and J by 0 bases, with 10 bases between them. Written as DNA, the CDR3 is TGCAGTGCTAGAGGTGGGGGGAGCTCCTACAATGAGCAGTTCTTC. This gives the protein CSARGGGSSYNEQFF.

This clonotype was seen ten or more times. The junction does not match germline at one end; this may be a read error. This chain links TRBV5-1 with TRBJ2-1; 9 bases are shared with TRBD1. The CDR3 is made up of 15 amino acids. Germline values: CDR1 SGHRS, CDR2 YFSETQ. The CDR3 region has the DNA TGTGCCAGCAGCTTGGGAGGGACAGGGTACAATGAGCAGTTCTTC. Residues: CASSLGGTGYNEQFF.

This rearrangement joins TRBV6-5 to TRBJ1-1, with 9 bases that match TRBD1. The junction had 7 bases not matched to a gene; V was cut back by 7 bases and J by 7 bases. Per the germline V gene, CDR1 is MNHEY and CDR2 is SVGAGI. The CDR3 has 13 amino acids. The chain's CDR3 is CASTRDRDIEAFF. As DNA, the CDR3 is TGTGCCAGCACCCGGGACAGGGATATTGAAGCTTTCTTT.

The chain uses TRBV12-3 or TRBV12-4 and TRBJ1-2; D call uncertain. The CDR3 loop spans 14 amino acids. V was shortened by 1 base and J by 5 bases, with 11 bases between the two germline ends. CDR3 nucleotides: TGTGCCAGCAGTTTAGGCAACTTGGCTTATGGCTACACCTTC. This translates into CASSLGNLAYGYTF.

There are a few counts of this clonotype. The genes are TRBV7-9 and TRBJ2-7; a possible D gene is TRBD1 (5 bases). The germline V gene has CDR1 SEHNR and CDR2 FQNEAQ (reference sequence). The CDR3 has 14 residues. V was trimmed by 5 bases and J by 3 bases, leaving 14 bases between them. The CDR3 sequence is CASSEWGRSYEQYF. The CDR3 nucleotides read TGTGCCAGCAGCGAATGGGGCAGGAGCTACGAGCAGTACTTC. The full variable domain, its missing parts supplied by reference TRBV7-9 and TRBJ2-7, is DTGVSQNPRHKITKRGQNVTFRCDPISEHNRLYWYRQTLGQGPEFLTYFQNEAQLEKSRLLSDRFSAERPKGSFSTLEIQRTEQGDSAMYLCASSEWGRSYEQYFGPGTRLTVT.

This clonotype has at least ten counts. DNA of the CDR3: TGTGCCAGCAGCCCGGAAGGACAAGAGACCCAGTACTTC. This sequence encodes CASSPEGQETQYF. The V gene is TRBV3-1, the J gene TRBJ2-5; unclear D gene. Germline V gene sequence: CDR1 LGHDT, CDR2 YNNKEL (reference sequence). The germline V and J ends were trimmed by 4 bases and 2 bases, with 8 bases remaining between them. The CDR3 is made up of 13 amino acids.

This clonotype was counted between two and nine times. V usage is TRBV20-1 and J usage is TRBJ2-5; 7 nucleotides line up with TRBD1. Germline V gene sequence: CDR1 DFQATT, CDR2 SNEGSKA (reference sequence). Unmatched junction bases numbered 7, after V lost 5 bases and J lost 4 bases. The CDR3 is 13 residues long. Here the CDR3 reads CSAPGTDAETQYF. CDR3 DNA sequence: TGCAGTGCTCCCGGGACAGATGCAGAGACCCAGTACTTC.

J is TRBJ1-6 and V is TRBV5-5; D might be TRBD1 (5 bases). The CDR3 extends over 16 amino acids. V lost 4 bases to trimming and J lost 9 bases, with 20 bases between them. CDR1 is SGHKS, CDR2 YYEKEE, per germline (reference sequence). This CDR3 reads CASSALRWGGGSPLHF. The CDR3 region has the DNA TGTGCCAGCAGCGCCCTACGATGGGGTGGGGGTTCACCCCTCCACTTT.